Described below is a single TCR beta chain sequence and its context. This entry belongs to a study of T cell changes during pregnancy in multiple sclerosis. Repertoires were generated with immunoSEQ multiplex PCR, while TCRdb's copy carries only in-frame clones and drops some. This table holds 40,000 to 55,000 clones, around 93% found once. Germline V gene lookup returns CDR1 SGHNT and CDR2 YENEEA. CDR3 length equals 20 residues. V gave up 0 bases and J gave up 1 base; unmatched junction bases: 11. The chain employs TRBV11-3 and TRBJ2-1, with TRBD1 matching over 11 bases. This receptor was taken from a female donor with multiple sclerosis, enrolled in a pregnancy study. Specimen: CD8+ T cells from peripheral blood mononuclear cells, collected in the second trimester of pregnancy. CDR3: CASSLDGGWDRGYSYNEQFF. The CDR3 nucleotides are TGTGCCAGCAGCTTAGATGGGGGGTGGGACAGGGGGTATTCCTACAATGAGCAGTTCTTC. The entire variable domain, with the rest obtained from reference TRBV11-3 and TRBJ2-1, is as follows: EAGVVQSPRYKIIEKKQPVAFWCNPISGHNTLYWYLQNLGQGPELLIRYENEEAVDDSQLPKDRFSAERLKGVDSTLKIQPAELGDSAVYLCASSLDGGWDRGYSYNEQFFGPGTRLTVL.